This TCR beta chain was captured in a study of blood T cell repertoires in COVID-19. Overall study context: PBMCs, B-cell-depleted T cells, or T cells were the source of the cDNA or gDNA that made up the material.

With 4 bases clipped from V and 0 bases from J, the junction kept 9 bases outside the gene matches. The CDR3 loop spans 17 amino acids. Per germline, CDR1 SGHVS and CDR2 FQNEAQ. Using immunoSEQ multiplex PCR, the repertoire was profiled, and TCRdb retains in-frame clones only, with some absent. Found here are fewer than 70,000 clones, 88% of them singletons; the top ten hold approximately 3.7%. The chain links TRBV7-8 to TRBJ2-4; 7 bases fit TRBD2. Sample: peripheral blood. This TCR was sampled from a human donor in a cohort sampled during active COVID-19. CDR3 sequence reads: CASSSRALALAKNIQYF. The CDR3, as DNA: TGTGCCAGCAGCTCTCGGGCACTAGCGCTAGCCAAAAACATTCAGTACTTC.